This T cell receptor (beta chain) was recovered during a study of early T cells in non-severe SARS-CoV-2 infection. Study context: The authors sequenced bulk RNA from unsorted whole blood, leaving chains unpaired.

TCRdb processed the 5' RACE reads anew with MiXCR; each CDR3 protein has one entry. The sample consists of 75,000 to 90,000 distinct CDR3 sequences, about 9.4% of them appearing once. The CDR3 has 12 amino acids. V was shortened by 6 bases and J by 4 bases, with 10 bases between the two germline ends. Germline CDR1 reads MNHEY; CDR2 reads SVGEGT. The chain combines TRBV6-2 or TRBV6-3 with TRBJ2-7; maybe TRBD1 (5 bases). This sequence originates from an adult who was a healthcare worker with PCR-confirmed SARS-CoV-2 infection or an uninfected control (not recorded which). The material sequenced was whole blood, taken at baseline. The CDR3 is CASSTTAYEQYF. CDR3 bases: TGTGCCAGCAGCACGACAGCTTACGAGCAGTACTTC.